The sequence of this T cell receptor beta chain was determined in a study of T cells in Graves' hyperthyroidism and ophthalmopathy. Researchers amplified the TCR beta CDR3 regions from RNA transcripts. The TCR CDR3 was amplified in a first-round RT-PCR using the HTBI primer set. TCRdb independently ran MiXCR on the multiplex PCR reads; one entry per CDR3 protein. The data show approximately 520,000 distinct CDR3 sequences, with around 21% seen just once and around a quarter held by the top ten. Graves' hyperthyroidism was deemed stable absent ophthalmopathy progression within 18 months. Extraction of PBMCs used roughly 9.6 ml of fresh peripheral blood. This clonotype was seen repeatedly, ten times or more. The material sequenced was blood. This TCR derives from a man younger than 35 with Graves' hyperthyroidism.

CDR3 region: CASSLTPEAPQHF. CDR3 nucleotides: TGCGCCAGCAGCCTAACCCCCGAAGCGCCCCAGCATTTT. The chain combines TRBV5-1 with TRBJ1-5, with D unclear. The CDR3 contains 13 residues. The germline CDR1 and CDR2 sequences are SGHRS and YFSETQ. V was clipped by 4 bases and J by 9 bases, with 14 bases between them. Using reference TRBV5-1 and TRBJ1-5 for the parts outside the CDR3, the full variable domain is KAGVTQTPRYLIKTRGQQVTLSCSPISGHRSVSWYQQTPGQGLQFLFEYFSETQRNKGNFPGRFSGRQFSNSRSEMNVSTLELGDSALYLCASSLTPEAPQHFGDGTRLSIL.